What follows is one T cell receptor beta chain and its context. Its specific antigen is unknown. The input lacks base qualities; no much larger clone sits a single base away. The donors belonged to the validation cohort of around 120 subjects, which was separate from the roughly 700-subject first cohort. Receptors were amplified or captured by the immunoSEQ multiplex PCR assay. The study's processing was this. A statistical classification framework was built to diagnose cytomegalovirus status from the catalog of TCR beta chain sequences. What TCRdb holds here is the immuneACCESS table cut down to in-frame rearrangements. Part of the clones is not present; checked against another copy, under half of the missing clones reflect an unresolved V gene, and the others are unexplained. That table is the source of V, J and clone size, and D and trimming were worked out from the DNA. The sample includes some 240,000 clones, with 70% to 90% observed a single time. Together, the top ten hold 4.5% to 6% of the sample.

The CDR3, cysteine through phenylalanine, is 17 amino acids long. The retained sequence is limited to the CDR3, 51 bases, with the frame set at the first base. The germline V gene provides CDR1 SGDLS and CDR2 YYNGEE. V has 1 base trimmed and J has 2 bases trimmed; junction bases matching no gene number 6. The data originate from a study of cytomegalovirus exposure and HLA in healthy donors (dated by TCRdb to the late 2010s). With respect to the entire study: The roughly 670 repertoires of the first cohort and the roughly 120 validation repertoires were produced on the same platform, according to a later analysis. The study aimed to test whether cataloging public T cell receptors could reveal signatures of past pathogen exposure. The study combined high-throughput TCR immunosequencing, statistical association of individual TCRs with disease status, and machine learning to predict cytomegalovirus infection status. In addition to the first cohort of 666 subjects, a separate validation cohort of 120 different subjects was used. Here is what the overall study found, with its caveats: A later analysis found that TCRs clustered in the first cohort also tended to co-occur in the 120 validation repertoires, with roughly 95% of cluster scores above 0. The authors suggested that the approach could potentially be extended to other disease states and immunological phenotypes. A few of the identified cytomegalovirus-associated TCR beta chains were confirmed in vitro to be specific for cytomegalovirus antigens. Most TCR sequences were observed very rarely across donors, whereas some public TCRs were present in many individuals. A later analysis had no HLA typing for the validation cohort, so co-occurrence there was scored across all 110 or so repertoires. A total of some 180 TCR beta chains were listed by the study as associated with cytomegalovirus. In both the original and validation cohorts, the classifier was reported to diagnose cytomegalovirus status with high specificity and sensitivity.

The origin of this receptor is a woman between 18 and 30 years old in good health and CMV-seronegative. The chain was built from TRBV9 and TRBJ2-3, and 11 bases in between align with TRBD2. Sequenced: PBMCs. The CDR3 region: CASSVRASGRFTDTQYF. The DNA is as follows: TGTGCCAGCAGCGTACGGGCTAGCGGGAGGTTCACAGATACGCAGTATTTT. Here the CDR3 is joined to the reference TRBV9 and TRBJ2-3 genes, and the full variable domain is: DSGVTQTPKHLITATGQRVTLRCSPRSGDLSVYWYQQSLDQGLQFLIQYYNGEERAKGNILERFSAQQFPDLHSELNLSSLELGDSALYFCASSVRASGRFTDTQYFGPGTRLTVL.